The entry that follows covers one T cell receptor beta chain sequence. Authors' analysis steps: The authors estimated nucleated cell counts from reference gene primer amplification. Sequenced by immunoSEQ multiplex PCR; TCRdb stores in-frame clones only, minus some. The V and J calls and clone size were taken over from that table, and D and trimming were inferred from the DNA. Among some 80,000 clones listed, more than 60% were seen once. V lost 11 bases and J lost 5; bases outside the gene matches: 8. The CDR3 sequence is 14 residues long. The germline V gene has CDR1 KGHDR and CDR2 SFDVKD. This sample is part of a study of blood T cell repertoires in COVID-19. Across the whole study: T cells, B-cell-depleted T cells, or PBMCs supplied cDNA or gDNA.

The V gene is TRBV24-1, the J gene TRBJ2-2; 9 nucleotides align to TRBD1. The TCR comes from a human donor in a cohort sampled during active COVID-19. Source material: peripheral blood. The CDR3 loop is CAIGTGSNTGELFF. The CDR3, as DNA: TGTGCCATCGGGACAGGGAGTAATACCGGGGAGCTGTTTTTT.